The T cell receptor (beta chain) described here comes from a study of OX40 agonist ivuxolimab in advanced cancers. The CDR3 is 15 residues long. The ends were cut back, 4 bases at V and 4 bases at J, with 14 bases in the middle. The germline CDR1 and CDR2 sequences are MDHEN and SYDVKM. Assay used: immunoSEQ multiplex PCR; TCRdb lists only in-frame clones, some missing. The sample has 63,000 or so clones, 70% to 90% seen once. Sequences were derived from CD4+ or CD8+ T cells sorted from blood, sampled in a trial of the OX40 agonist ivuxolimab. This chain links TRBV28 with TRBJ1-3; a weak D match, TRBD1 (6 bases). This TCR came from an adult with an advanced solid tumor such as melanoma, head and neck, liver or kidney cancer. The CDR3 DNA follows: TGTGCCAGCAGTTGGACTGGACAGAAAGGAAACACCATATATTTT. Amino acids: CASSWTGQKGNTIYF.